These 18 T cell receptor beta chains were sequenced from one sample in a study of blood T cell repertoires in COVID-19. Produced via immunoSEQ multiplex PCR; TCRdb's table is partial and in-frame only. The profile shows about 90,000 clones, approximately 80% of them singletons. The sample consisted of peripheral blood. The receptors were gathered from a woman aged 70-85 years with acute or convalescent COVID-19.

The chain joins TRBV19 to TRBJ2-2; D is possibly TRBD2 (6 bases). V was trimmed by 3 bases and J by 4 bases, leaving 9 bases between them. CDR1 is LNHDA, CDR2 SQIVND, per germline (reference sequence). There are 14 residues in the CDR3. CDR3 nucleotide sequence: TGTGCCAGTAGTATTCTCGGGGGCACCGGGGAGCTGTTTTTT. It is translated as CASSILGGTGELFF.

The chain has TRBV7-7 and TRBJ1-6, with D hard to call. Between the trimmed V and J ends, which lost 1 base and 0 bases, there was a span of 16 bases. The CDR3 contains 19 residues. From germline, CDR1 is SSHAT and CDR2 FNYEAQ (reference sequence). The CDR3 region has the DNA TGTGCCAGCAGCTTAGAACCCCAGGAAGTAAGCTCCTATAATTCACCCCTCCACTTT. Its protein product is CASSLEPQEVSSYNSPLHF. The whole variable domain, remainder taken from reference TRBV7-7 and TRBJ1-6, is GAGVSQSPRYKVTKRGQDVTLRCDPISSHATLYWYQQALGQGPEFLTYFNYEAQPDKSGLPSDRFSAERPEGSISTLTIQRTEQRDSAMYRCASSLEPQEVSSYNSPLHFGNGTRLTVT.

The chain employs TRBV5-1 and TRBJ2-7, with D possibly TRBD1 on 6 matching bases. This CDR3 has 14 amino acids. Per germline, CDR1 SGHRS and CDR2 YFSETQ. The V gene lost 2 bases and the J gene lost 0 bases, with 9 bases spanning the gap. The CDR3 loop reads CASSFADSSYEQYF. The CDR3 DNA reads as TGCGCCAGCAGCTTTGCGGACAGCTCCTACGAGCAGTACTTC.

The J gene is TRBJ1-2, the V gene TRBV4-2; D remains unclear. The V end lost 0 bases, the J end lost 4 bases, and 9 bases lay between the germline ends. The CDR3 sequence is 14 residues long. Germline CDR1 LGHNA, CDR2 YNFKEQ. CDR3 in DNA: TGTGCCAGCAGCCAAGATCCCAGGTCCTATGGCTACACCTTC. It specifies CASSQDPRSYGYTF.

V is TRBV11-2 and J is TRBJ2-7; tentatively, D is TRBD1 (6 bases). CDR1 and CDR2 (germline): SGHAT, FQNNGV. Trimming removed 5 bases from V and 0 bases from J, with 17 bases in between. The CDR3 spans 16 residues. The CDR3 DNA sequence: TGTGCCAGCAGCCCGGGACAACCCTTAAGCTCCTACGAGCAGTACTTC. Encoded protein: CASSPGQPLSSYEQYF.

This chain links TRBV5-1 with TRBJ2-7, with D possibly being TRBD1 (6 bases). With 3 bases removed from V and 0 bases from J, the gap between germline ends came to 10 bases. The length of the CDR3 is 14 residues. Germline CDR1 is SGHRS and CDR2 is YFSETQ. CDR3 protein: CASSSQQGSYEQYF. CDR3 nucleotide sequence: TGCGCCAGCAGCTCCCAACAGGGCTCCTACGAGCAGTACTTC.

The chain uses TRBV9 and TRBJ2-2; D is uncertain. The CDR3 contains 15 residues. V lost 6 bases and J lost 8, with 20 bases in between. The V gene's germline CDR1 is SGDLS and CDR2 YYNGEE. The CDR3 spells CASTFEASNVGELFF. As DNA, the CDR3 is TGTGCCAGCACCTTCGAGGCTTCAAATGTGGGGGAGCTGTTTTTT.

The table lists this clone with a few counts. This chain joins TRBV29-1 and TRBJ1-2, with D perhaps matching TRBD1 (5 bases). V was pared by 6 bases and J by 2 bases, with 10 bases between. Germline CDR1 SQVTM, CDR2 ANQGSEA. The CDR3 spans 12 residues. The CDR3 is CSVVGGNYGYTF. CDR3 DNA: TGCAGCGTGGTCGGGGGGAACTATGGCTACACCTTC.

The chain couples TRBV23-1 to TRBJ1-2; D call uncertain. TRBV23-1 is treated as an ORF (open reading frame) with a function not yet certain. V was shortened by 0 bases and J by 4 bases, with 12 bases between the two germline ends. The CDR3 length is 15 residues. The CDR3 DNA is TGCGCCAGCAGTCAATCCCGGCCGGGTGTCTATGGCTACACCTTC. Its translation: CASSQSRPGVYGYTF.

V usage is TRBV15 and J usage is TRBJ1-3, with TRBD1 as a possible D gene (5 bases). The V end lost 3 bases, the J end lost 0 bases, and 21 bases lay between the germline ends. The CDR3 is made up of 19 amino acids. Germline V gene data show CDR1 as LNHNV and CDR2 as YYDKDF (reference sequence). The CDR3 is CATSSSGALSVDSGNTIYF. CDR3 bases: TGTGCCACCAGCAGCAGCGGGGCCCTTTCGGTGGACTCTGGAAACACCATATATTTT.

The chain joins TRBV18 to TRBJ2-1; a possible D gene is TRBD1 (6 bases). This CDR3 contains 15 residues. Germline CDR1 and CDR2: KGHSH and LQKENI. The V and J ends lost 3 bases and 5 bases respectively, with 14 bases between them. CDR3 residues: CASSPQGLTDNEQFF. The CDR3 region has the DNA TGTGCCAGCTCACCCCAGGGGTTGACGGACAATGAGCAGTTCTTC.

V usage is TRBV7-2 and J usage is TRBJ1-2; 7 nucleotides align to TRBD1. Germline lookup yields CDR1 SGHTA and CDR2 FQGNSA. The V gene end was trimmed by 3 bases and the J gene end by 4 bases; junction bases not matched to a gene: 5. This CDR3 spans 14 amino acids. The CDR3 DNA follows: TGTGCCAGCAGCTTGGGACAGAGCCTCTATGGCTACACCTTC. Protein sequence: CASSLGQSLYGYTF.

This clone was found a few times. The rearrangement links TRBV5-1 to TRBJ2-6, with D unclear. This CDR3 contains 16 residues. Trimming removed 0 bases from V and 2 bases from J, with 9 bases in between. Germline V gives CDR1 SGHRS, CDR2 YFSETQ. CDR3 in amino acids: CASSLALFAGANVLTF. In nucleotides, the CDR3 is TGCGCCAGCAGCTTGGCCTTGTTCGCTGGGGCCAACGTCCTGACTTTC. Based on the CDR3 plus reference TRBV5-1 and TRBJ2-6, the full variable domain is KAGVTQTPRYLIKTRGQQVTLSCSPISGHRSVSWYQQTPGQGLQFLFEYFSETQRNKGNFPGRFSGRQFSNSRSEMNVSTLELGDSALYLCASSLALFAGANVLTFGAGSRLTVL.

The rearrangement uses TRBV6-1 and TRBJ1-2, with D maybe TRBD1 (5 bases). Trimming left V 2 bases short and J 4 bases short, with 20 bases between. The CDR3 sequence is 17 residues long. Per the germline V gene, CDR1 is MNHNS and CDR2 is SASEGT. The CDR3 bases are TGTGCCAGCAGTGAACGCCCGCAGGGAGGGTTCGGCTATGGCTACACCTTC. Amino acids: CASSERPQGGFGYGYTF.

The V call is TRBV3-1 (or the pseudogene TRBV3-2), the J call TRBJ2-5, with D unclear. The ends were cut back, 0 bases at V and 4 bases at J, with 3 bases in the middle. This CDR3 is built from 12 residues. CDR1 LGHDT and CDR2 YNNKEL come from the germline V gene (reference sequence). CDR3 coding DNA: TGTGCCAGCAGCCAAGACCGAGAGACCCAGTACTTC. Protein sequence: CASSQDRETQYF.

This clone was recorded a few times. CDR3 protein: CASSSRPIAGGYTF. The CDR3 nucleotides are TGCGCCAGCAGCTCTAGACCCATAGCTGGTGGCTACACCTTC. The chain recombines TRBV5-1 with TRBJ1-2; D ambiguous. The CDR3 totals 14 residues. The germline V gene has CDR1 SGHRS and CDR2 YFSETQ. V was pared by 3 bases and J by 7 bases, with 16 bases between.

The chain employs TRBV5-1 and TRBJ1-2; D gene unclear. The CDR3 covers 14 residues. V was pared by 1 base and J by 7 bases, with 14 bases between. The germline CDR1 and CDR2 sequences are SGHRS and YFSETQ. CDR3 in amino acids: CASSLTASSGGYTF. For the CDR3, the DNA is TGCGCCAGCAGCTTGACCGCCTCTTCGGGTGGCTACACCTTC.

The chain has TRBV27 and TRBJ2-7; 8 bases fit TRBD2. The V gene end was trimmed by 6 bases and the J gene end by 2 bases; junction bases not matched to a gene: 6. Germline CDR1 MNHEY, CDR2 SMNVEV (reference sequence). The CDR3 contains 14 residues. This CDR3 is CASRPTSVPYEQYF. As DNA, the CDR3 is TGTGCCAGCAGGCCGACTAGCGTCCCCTACGAGCAGTACTTC.